This is a list of T cell receptor beta chains from one sample in a study of beta chain features in type 1 diabetes. TCRdb's copy holds only in-frame clones and misses some; the assay was immunoSEQ multiplex PCR. The sample lists over 100,000 clones, almost 40% occurring once. The sample was stem cell memory CD4+ T cells from blood. The receptors shown here come from a woman aged 18 to 35 in good health. Both conserved end residues are part of each CDR3. A D gene is named only where the DNA matches it firmly. Clone size is given for some rows only: seen once, a few or many times, or a class if the clone is expanded.

CDR3aa | CDR3nt | d_gene | abundance | j_gene | v_gene
CASSPRNEQFF | TGTGCCAGCAGCCCCAGGAATGAGCAGTTCTTC | NA | few | TRBJ2-1 | TRBV28
CATSPRDGPETQYF | TGTGCCACCAGCCCCAGGGATGGGCCAGAGACCCAGTACTTC | NA | NA | TRBJ2-5 | TRBV15
CASSSPRAEGTYNEQFF | TGTGCCAGCAGCTCCCCGAGGGCAGAGGGAACCTACAATGAGCAGTTCTTC | NA | few | TRBJ2-1 | TRBV7-9
CAISDLQETQYF | TGTGCCATCAGTGACTTACAAGAGACCCAGTACTTC | NA | NA | TRBJ2-5 | TRBV10-3
CASSLISDEQFF | TGCGCCAGCAGCTTGATAAGCGATGAGCAGTTCTTC | NA | few | TRBJ2-1 | TRBV5-1
CASSPGDTEAFF | TGTGCCAGCAGCCCCGGGGACACTGAAGCTTTCTTT | NA | NA | TRBJ1-1 | TRBV5-6
CASSPLRTSGNTGELFF | TGCGCCAGCAGCCCCTTACGGACTAGCGGGAACACCGGGGAGCTGTTTTTT | TRBD2 | NA | TRBJ2-2 | TRBV5-1
CASSLSMGLNTGELFF | TGTGCCAGCAGTTTAAGTATGGGACTAAACACCGGGGAGCTGTTTTTT | TRBD2 | few | TRBJ2-2 | TRBV28
CASSPARSYEQYF | TGTGCCAGCAGCCCAGCGCGGTCCTACGAGCAGTACTTC | NA | NA | TRBJ2-7 | TRBV6-6
CASRDRGGGELFF | TGTGCCAGCAGGGACAGGGGTGGCGGGGAGCTGTTTTTT | TRBD1 | NA | TRBJ2-2 | TRBV7-8
CASSRSGFLTDTQYF | TGCGCCAGCAGCCGGAGCGGGTTTCTCACAGATACGCAGTATTTT | NA | few | TRBJ2-3 | TRBV4-1
CASCRERPYEQYF | TGTGCCAGCTGCCGGGAGAGGCCCTACGAGCAGTACTTC | NA | few | TRBJ2-7 | TRBV28
CASSFWGQGNTEAFF | TGTGCCAGCAGTTTCTGGGGACAGGGGAACACTGAAGCTTTCTTT | TRBD1 | NA | TRBJ1-1 | TRBV27
CASSLWAHRSGANVLTF | TGTGCCAGCAGCTTGTGGGCTCATCGCTCTGGGGCCAACGTCCTGACTTTC | NA | few | TRBJ2-6 | TRBV5-5
CASSFYRTSAAYEQYF | TGTGCCAGCAGTTTCTACCGGACTAGCGCAGCCTACGAGCAGTACTTC | TRBD2 | once | TRBJ2-7 | TRBV27
CAWTGPGPINQPQHF | TGTGCCTGGACTGGGCCAGGTCCCATCAATCAGCCCCAGCATTTT | NA | few | TRBJ1-5 | TRBV30
CASRGAGNTEAFF | TGTGCCAGCAGGGGGGCGGGTAACACTGAAGCTTTCTTT | NA | NA | TRBJ1-1 | TRBV6-5
CATSSVLAGVLDTQYF | TGTGCCACCAGCAGCGTTCTAGCGGGAGTCCTAGATACGCAGTATTTT | TRBD2 | few | TRBJ2-3 | TRBV15
CASTLQGAGYGYTF | TGTGCCAGCACCCTACAGGGGGCAGGCTATGGCTACACCTTC | TRBD1 | few | TRBJ1-2 | TRBV5-4
CASSLSLGRGSGGYTF | TGTGCCAGCAGCTTAAGTTTGGGCAGGGGCTCGGGGGGCTACACCTTC | NA | NA | TRBJ1-2 | TRBV7-2
CSANRDEAFF | TGCAGTGCTAACCGGGATGAAGCTTTCTTT | NA | NA | TRBJ1-1 | TRBV20-1
CASSLQGVRNNAEAFF | TGTGCCAGCAGCTTACAGGGGGTTCGTAACAATGCTGAAGCTTTCTTT | TRBD1 | NA | TRBJ1-1 | TRBV13
CASSTGQPNQPQHF | TGTGCCAGCAGCACGGGACAGCCCAATCAGCCCCAGCATTTT | TRBD1 | once | TRBJ1-5 | TRBV7-8
CASSFRYSTDTQYF | TGTGCCAGCAGCTTCCGGTACAGCACAGATACGCAGTATTTT | NA | many | TRBJ2-3 | TRBV7-2
CARRLAGVNYEQYF | TGTGCCCGGAGACTAGCGGGAGTAAACTACGAGCAGTACTTC | TRBD2 | NA | TRBJ2-7 | TRBV2
CATRDRDRDIQDTQYF | TGTGCCACCCGAGACCGGGACCGGGACATACAAGATACGCAGTATTTT | NA | few | TRBJ2-3 | TRBV10-3
CASSSEETQYF | TGTGCCAGCAGCTCAGAAGAGACCCAGTACTTC | NA | few | TRBJ2-5 | TRBV7-9
CASRAHRGQETQYF | TGTGCCAGCAGAGCACACAGGGGCCAAGAGACCCAGTACTTC | TRBD1 | NA | TRBJ2-5 | TRBV2
CASSHRGSYEQYF | TGTGCCAGCTCACACAGGGGCTCCTACGAGCAGTACTTC | TRBD1 | few | TRBJ2-7 | TRBV18
CASSVAGGAVGNEQFF | TGTGCCAGCAGCGTAGCGGGAGGTGCGGTAGGCAATGAGCAGTTCTTC | TRBD2 | NA | TRBJ2-1 | TRBV7-3
CASSLGDRDATEAFF | TGTGCCAGCAGCTTAGGGGACAGGGATGCCACTGAAGCTTTCTTT | TRBD1 | few | TRBJ1-1 | TRBV7-9
CASSQRYGREFF | TGTGCCAGCAGCCAAAGGTACGGGAGGGAGTTCTTC | TRBD2 | few | TRBJ2-1 | TRBV14
CASSLGLAGIYEQFF | TGCGCCAGCAGCTTGGGACTAGCGGGAATCTATGAGCAGTTCTTC | TRBD2 | NA | TRBJ2-1 | TRBV5-1
CASSSIAGGLYEQYF | TGTGCCAGCAGCTCCATAGCGGGAGGGCTCTACGAGCAGTACTTC | TRBD2 | NA | TRBJ2-7 | TRBV7-2
CASSLAAFASREAFF | TGTGCCAGCAGCTTAGCAGCGTTCGCTTCTCGTGAAGCTTTCTTT | NA | NA | TRBJ1-1 | TRBV7-8
CASSSPLIGSGGRETQYF | TGCGCCAGCAGTTCCCCATTAATTGGCTCGGGAGGGCGAGAGACCCAGTACTTC | TRBD2 | NA | TRBJ2-5 | TRBV5-1
CASSIGTGTYSNQPQHF | TGTGCCAGTAGTATCGGGACAGGGACCTATAGCAATCAGCCCCAGCATTTT | TRBD1 | NA | TRBJ1-5 | TRBV19
CASSRGTGELVEQYF | TGTGCCAGCAGTAGGGGGACAGGGGAGTTGGTCGAGCAGTACTTC | TRBD1 | once | TRBJ2-7 | TRBV7-2
CASSPSGLAEGEQFF | TGTGCCAGCTCACCATCCGGACTAGCGGAAGGAGAACAGTTCTTC | TRBD2 | NA | TRBJ2-1 | TRBV18
CASSPGDRGGTGELFF | TGTGCCAGCAGCCCAGGGGACAGGGGTGGTACCGGGGAGCTGTTTTTT | TRBD1 | NA | TRBJ2-2 | TRBV7-3
CSIAGGQDQNYNEQFF | TGCAGCATTGCAGGGGGGCAAGATCAAAATTACAATGAGCAGTTCTTC | NA | NA | TRBJ2-1 | TRBV29-1
CASSYSGQVNTGELFF | TGTGCCAGCAGTTACTCGGGACAAGTTAACACCGGGGAGCTGTTTTTT | NA | NA | TRBJ2-2 | TRBV6-6
CASSDSGGEDEQFF | TGTGCCAGTAGCGACAGCGGAGGGGAAGATGAGCAGTTCTTC | NA | NA | TRBJ2-1 | TRBV19
CASSHVGTSESYEQYF | TGTGCCAGCAGCCATGTCGGGACTAGCGAATCCTACGAGCAGTACTTC | TRBD2 | few | TRBJ2-7 | TRBV4-2
CASSLGTARTEAFF | TGTGCCAGCAGCCTTGGGACAGCAAGGACTGAAGCTTTCTTT | TRBD1 | NA | TRBJ1-1 | TRBV28
CSVSLGSSPLHF | TGCAGCGTAAGCCTCGGGAGTTCACCCCTCCACTTT | NA | few | TRBJ1-6 | TRBV29-1
CASSPRSGSYNEQFF | TGTGCCAGCTCACCAAGGAGCGGGTCCTACAATGAGCAGTTCTTC | NA | NA | TRBJ2-1 | TRBV18
CASSPAGSRGTEAFF | TGTGCCAGCTCACCAGCCGGGAGCCGAGGCACTGAAGCTTTCTTT | NA | few | TRBJ1-1 | TRBV18
CASSQSVELAGGPDQLIYNEQFF | TGCGCCAGCAGTCAATCCGTGGAACTAGCGGGAGGGCCGGACCAGCTGATCTACAATGAGCAGTTCTTC | TRBD2 | few | TRBJ2-1 | TRBV23-1